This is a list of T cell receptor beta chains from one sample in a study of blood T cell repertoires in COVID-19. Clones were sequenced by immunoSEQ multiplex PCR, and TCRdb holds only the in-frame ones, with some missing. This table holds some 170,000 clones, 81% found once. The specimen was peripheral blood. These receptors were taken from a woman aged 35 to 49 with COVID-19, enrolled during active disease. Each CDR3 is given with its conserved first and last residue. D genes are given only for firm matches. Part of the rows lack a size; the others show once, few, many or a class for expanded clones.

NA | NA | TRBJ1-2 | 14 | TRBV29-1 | TGCAGCGTTGACAGACAGAGAGCTAACTATGGCTACACCTTC | CSVDRQRANYGYTF
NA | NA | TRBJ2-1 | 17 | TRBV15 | TGTGCCACCAGCAGAGATCTCCGGGACTGGTCCTACAATGAGCAGTTCTTC | CATSRDLRDWSYNEQFF
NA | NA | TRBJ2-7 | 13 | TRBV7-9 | TGTGCCAGCAGTACTGGGACTTCCTACGAGCAGTACTTC | CASSTGTSYEQYF
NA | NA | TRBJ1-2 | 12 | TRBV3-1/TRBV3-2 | TGTGCCAGCAGCCAAGACAGGGTTGGCTACACCTTC | CASSQDRVGYTF
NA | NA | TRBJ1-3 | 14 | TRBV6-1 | TGTGCCAGCAGTGACAGGTCCCCTGGAAACACCATATATTTT | CASSDRSPGNTIYF
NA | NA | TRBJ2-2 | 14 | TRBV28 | TGTGCCAGCAAACCCCCCGGACAGTTCGGGGAGCTGTTTTTT | CASKPPGQFGELFF
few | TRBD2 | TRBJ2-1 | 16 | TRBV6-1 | TGTGCCAGCAGTGAAATAGCGGGAGGGAACCTCAATGAGCAGTTCTTC | CASSEIAGGNLNEQFF
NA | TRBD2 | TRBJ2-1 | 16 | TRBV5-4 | TGTGCCAGCAGCTTGGGACTAGCGGGGTCCTACAATGAGCAGTTCTTC | CASSLGLAGSYNEQFF
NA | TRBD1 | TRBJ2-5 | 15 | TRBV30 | TGTGCCTGGAGTCCCCGACAGGGCCTAGACGAGACCCAGTACTTC | CAWSPRQGLDETQYF
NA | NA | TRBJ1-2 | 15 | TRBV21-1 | TGTGCCAGGGGCGGAGGCAGCTTTGTTTCCTATGGCTACACCTTC | CARGGGSFVSYGYTF
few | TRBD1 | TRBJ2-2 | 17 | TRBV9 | TGTGCCAGCAGCGGTTACGGGACAGGGGGCCGGACCGGGGAGCTGTTTTTT | CASSGYGTGGRTGELFF
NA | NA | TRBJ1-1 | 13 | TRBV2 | TGTGCCAGACAGGATACGGGCTATACGGAAGCTTTCTTT | CARQDTGYTEAFF
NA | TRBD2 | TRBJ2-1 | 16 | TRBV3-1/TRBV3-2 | TGTGCCAGCAGCCAGGACGGGGGGGGCCGGTTGAATGAGCAGTTCTTC | CASSQDGGGRLNEQFF
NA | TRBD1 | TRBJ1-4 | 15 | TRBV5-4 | TGTGCCAGCAGCTTGGGACAGGGGGTTTTTGAAAAACTGTTTTTT | CASSLGQGVFEKLFF
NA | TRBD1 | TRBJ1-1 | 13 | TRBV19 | TGTGCCAGTAGGACAGGGGGGGCAACTGAAGCTTTCTTT | CASRTGGATEAFF
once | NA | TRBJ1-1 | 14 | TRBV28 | TGTGCCAGCAGTTTACTCTCAGCGGGCGCTGAAGCTTTCTTT | CASSLLSAGAEAFF
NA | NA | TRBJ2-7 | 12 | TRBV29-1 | TGCAGCGTTGAGCTCGAGACCTACGAGCAGTACTTC | CSVELETYEQYF
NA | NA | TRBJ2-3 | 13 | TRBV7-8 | TGTGCCAGCAGCTTAGTGCGGCTAGACTCGCAGTATTTT | CASSLVRLDSQYF